This T cell receptor beta chain stems from a study of CD8+CD57+ T cells in acquired aplastic anemia. CDR3 length: 15 amino acids. Germline CDR1 reads SGHRS; CDR2 reads YFSETQ. This clonotype has a handful of counts. This sequence may be a read error, since a much larger clone differs from it by one base. For CDR3 and TCR beta VDJ profiling, genomic DNA was the template used. TCRdb re-analysed the reads in MiXCR, keeping a single row per CDR3 protein. The sample consists of 250,000 to 350,000 distinct CDR3 sequences, around 60% of them appearing once. This TCR came from a human donor with severe aplastic anemia or a healthy control (not recorded which). Sequencing was performed on sorted CD4+, CD8+, or CD8+CD57+ T cells (not recorded which) from PBMCs. This chain links TRBV5-1 with TRBJ1-1; tentative D call: TRBD1 (5 bases). The CDR3 coding sequence is TGCGCCAGCAGCTTTAACGGGGGATTGAACACTGGAGCTTTCTTT. Translating it yields CASSFNGGLNTGAFF.